Below are 2 T cell receptor beta chains sequenced from a single sample in a study of blood T cell repertoires in COVID-19. Data came from immunoSEQ multiplex PCR; TCRdb stores just in-frame clones and leaves some out. The sample holds 350,000 or so clones; about 90% are singletons and the top ten take around 7%. The sequenced material came from peripheral blood. All receptors derive from a man between 18 and 29 years old with active or convalescent COVID-19.

The rearrangement uses TRBV27 and TRBJ2-5; 12 bases agree with TRBD2. This CDR3 contains 16 residues. The germline V gene has CDR1 MNHEY and CDR2 SMNVEV (reference sequence). J lost 2 bases, V lost 6 bases, and 7 bases had no gene match. The CDR3: CASSRLAGDYQETQYF. The CDR3 nucleotides are TGTGCCAGCAGCCGACTAGCGGGAGATTATCAAGAGACCCAGTACTTC.

The V gene is TRBV4-3, the J gene TRBJ1-2; 7 bases line up with TRBD1. From germline, CDR1 is LGHNA and CDR2 YSLEER. V dropped 3 bases and J dropped 0; count of bases not matched to a gene: 4. The CDR3 is made up of 15 amino acids. CDR3 loop: CASSQDRQTNYGYTF. The CDR3 DNA follows: TGCGCCAGCAGCCAGGACAGGCAAACTAACTATGGCTACACCTTC.